The next 27 T cell receptor beta chains were all read from a single sample in a study of vaccination and CD4 T cells after COVID-19. For these TCRs, the target antigens are not known. Cultured CD4+ T cell DNA underwent sequencing with the Oncomine TCR Beta short-read assay. TCRdb used MiXCR to reprocess the PCR reads, holding one entry per CDR3 protein. The data show around 8,000 distinct CDR3 sequences, more than 60% seen once. As for treatment: roughly 11-day PBMC culture with coronavirus spike peptide pools or control peptides (ViraFEST assay). The specimen comprised cultured CD4+ T cells from blood, sampled after SARS-CoV-2 vaccination. Every receptor here comes from a human donor with COVID-19.

The chain combines TRBV25-1 with TRBJ1-5; the D is unclear. CDR1 is MGHDK, CDR2 SYGVNS, per germline. Trimming left V 4 bases short and J 2 bases short, with 9 bases between. This CDR3 contains 14 residues. This CDR3 reads CASSGVGGNQPQHF. The CDR3 bases are TGTGCCAGCAGTGGAGTCGGGGGCAATCAGCCCCAGCATTTT. The whole variable domain, filled in from reference TRBV25-1 and TRBJ1-5, reads EADIYQTPRYLVIGTGKKITLECSQTMGHDKMYWYQQDPGMELHLIHYSYGVNSTEKGDLSSESTVSRIRTEHFPLTLESARPSHTSQYLCASSGVGGNQPQHFGDGTRLSIL.

This chain connects TRBV12-3 or TRBV12-4 to TRBJ1-2; the D gene is possibly TRBD1 (5 bases). This CDR3 comprises 16 residues. V gave up 6 bases and J gave up 2 bases, with 19 bases separating them. The CDR3 spells CASSPIWGRKNYGYTF. The CDR3 DNA follows: TGTGCCAGCAGCCCCATATGGGGACGGAAGAACTATGGCTACACCTTC.

The chain links TRBV20-1 to TRBJ2-3; D is undetermined. CDR3 size: 14 residues. Per germline, CDR1 DFQATT and CDR2 SNEGSKA (reference sequence). V lost 3 bases to trimming and J lost 4 bases, with 14 bases between them. The CDR3 loop reads CSASSAQSPDTQYF. The CDR3 DNA sequence: TGCAGTGCTAGCTCAGCTCAATCTCCAGATACGCAGTATTTT.

This chain links TRBV30 with TRBJ2-5; D gene unclear. Between the trimmed V and J ends, which lost 5 bases and 5 bases, there was a span of 9 bases. This CDR3 has 11 residues. From germline, CDR1 is GTSNPN and CDR2 SVGIG (reference sequence). CDR3 loop: CAWQVLETQYF. CDR3 nucleotide sequence: TGTGCCTGGCAGGTTCTGGAGACCCAGTACTTC.

The gene calls are TRBV6-1 and TRBJ2-5; 7 nucleotides align to TRBD1. The CDR3 is made up of 13 amino acids. Germline V gives CDR1 MNHNS, CDR2 SASEGT. V gave up 6 bases and J gave up 4 bases; unmatched junction bases: 5. The CDR3 DNA is TGTGCCAGCAGGTCAGGGGGTGCAGAGACCCAGTACTTC. Amino acids: CASRSGGAETQYF.

The V gene is TRBV6-5, the J gene TRBJ1-5, with a tentative D call TRBD1 (6 bases). V dropped 4 bases and J dropped 0 bases, with 10 bases sitting between them. This CDR3 has 15 residues. Germline V CDR1 and CDR2: MNHEY, SVGAGI. The CDR3 loop is CASSSGGYSNQPQHF. The CDR3 DNA reads as TGTGCCAGCAGTTCGGGGGGCTATAGCAATCAGCCCCAGCATTTT.

The chain employs TRBV6-1 and TRBJ2-3; TRBD1 might be the D (6 bases). CDR1 and CDR2 from the germline V gene are MNHNS and SASEGT. The CDR3 is 14 residues long. V was cut by 6 bases and J by 2 bases, with 12 bases left in between. CDR3 sequence reads: CASSRQEITDTQYF. In DNA, the CDR3 is TGTGCCAGCAGCAGACAGGAAATCACAGATACGCAGTATTTT.

The rearrangement links TRBV30 to TRBJ1-1; D not resolved. The V end was cut by 6 bases, the J end by 1 base, with 6 bases between. CDR3 size: 11 residues. Germline V gene data show CDR1 as GTSNPN and CDR2 as SVGIG (reference sequence). The CDR3 coding sequence is TGTGCCTGCCACAGGAACACTGAAGCTTTCTTT. This sequence encodes CACHRNTEAFF.

In this sample, this clonotype is large. V is TRBV11-2 and J is TRBJ1-1, with TRBD1 matching 7 bases. Germline V gives CDR1 SGHAT, CDR2 FQNNGV. The CDR3 is 16 residues long. Trimming took 2 bases from V and 1 from J; bases not matched to a gene: 7. This CDR3 reads CASSLTSGGTNTEAFF. The DNA for the CDR3 is TGTGCCAGCAGCTTAACTTCAGGGGGGACGAACACTGAAGCTTTCTTT.

The V and J genes are TRBV20-1 and TRBJ1-5; no reliable D call. Germline V gene lookup returns CDR1 DFQATT and CDR2 SNEGSKA (reference sequence). Trimming left V 5 bases short and J 3 bases short, with 14 bases between. The CDR3 contains 14 residues. CDR3 region: CSAGRPAPNQPQHF. DNA for the CDR3: TGCAGTGCTGGTCGGCCGGCACCCAATCAGCCCCAGCATTTT.

The chain links TRBV7-9 to TRBJ2-7, with D perhaps TRBD2 (5 bases). The CDR3 consists of 14 residues. CDR1 SEHNR and CDR2 FQNEAQ come from the germline V gene (reference sequence). Between the trimmed V and J ends, which lost 3 bases and 5 bases, there was a span of 14 bases. The CDR3 nucleotides are TGTGCCAGCAGCTTGGTATTCGGGAATAACGAGCAGTACTTC. Protein: CASSLVFGNNEQYF. The whole variable domain, filled in from reference TRBV7-9 and TRBJ2-7, reads DTGVSQNPRHKITKRGQNVTFRCDPISEHNRLYWYRQTLGQGPEFLTYFQNEAQLEKSRLLSDRFSAERPKGSFSTLEIQRTEQGDSAMYLCASSLVFGNNEQYFGPGTRLTVT.

The CDR3 DNA is TGTGCCATCAGCCCCGGGACCCGAGCAATGAAAGGTCGCGATACGCAGTATTTT. This gives the protein CAISPGTRAMKGRDTQYF. The chain is built from TRBV10-3 and TRBJ2-3; D may correspond to TRBD1 or TRBD2 (5 bases each). CDR1 and CDR2 (germline): ENHRY, SYGVKD. Trimming pared 6 bases from V and 6 bases from J, leaving 28 bases between. This CDR3 comprises 18 residues.

The chain recombines TRBV7-2 with TRBJ1-6; weak D call: TRBD1 (5 bases). Germline CDR1 SGHTA, CDR2 FQGNSA. This CDR3 comprises 15 residues. V shed 5 bases and J shed 10 bases, with 18 bases lying between them. CDR3 sequence reads: CASSIYQGLLSPLHF. The DNA for the CDR3 is TGTGCCAGCAGCATCTATCAGGGTTTACTCTCACCCCTCCACTTT.

Remarks on this clonotype: An end of the junction differs from the germline gene, which may be a read error. The CDR3 spells CASSPPSGGLDF. CDR3 in DNA: TGTGCCAGCAGTCCACCAAGCGGGGGATTGGACTTC. This chain connects TRBV6-1 to TRBJ2-7; TRBD2 agrees at 8 bases. The CDR3 extends over 12 amino acids. Germline CDR1 MNHNS, CDR2 SASEGT.

The genes are TRBV11-3 and TRBJ1-2; D remains ambiguous. V gave up 0 bases and J gave up 0 bases, with 11 bases separating them. Germline values: CDR1 SGHNT, CDR2 YENEEA. This CDR3 contains 16 residues. CDR3 nucleotides: TGTGCCAGCAGCTTAGAGGGCCGGGGAGCTAACTATGGCTACACCTTC. Translating gives CASSLEGRGANYGYTF. Complete variable domain (other parts from reference TRBV11-3 and TRBJ1-2): EAGVVQSPRYKIIEKKQPVAFWCNPISGHNTLYWYLQNLGQGPELLIRYENEEAVDDSQLPKDRFSAERLKGVDSTLKIQPAELGDSAVYLCASSLEGRGANYGYTFGSGTRLTVV.

The V call is TRBV20-1, the J call TRBJ1-2; 9 bases are shared with TRBD1. Germline V lookup: CDR1 DFQATT, CDR2 SNEGSKA (reference sequence). The ends lost 3 bases at V and 8 bases at J; junction bases unmatched: 16. The CDR3 sequence is 16 residues long. The CDR3 sequence is CSASASGTGPIGGYTF. For the CDR3, the DNA is TGCAGTGCTAGCGCTTCCGGGACAGGGCCGATTGGGGGCTACACCTTC.

The gene calls are TRBV15 and TRBJ1-2, with D possibly TRBD1 on 5 matching bases. Trimming took 4 bases from V and 3 from J, leaving 9 bases between them. Germline assignment: CDR1 LNHNV and CDR2 YYDKDF (reference sequence). The CDR3 runs to 13 residues. Here the CDR3 DNA reads TGTGCCACCAGCATAGGGGACTACTATGGCTACACCTTC. It encodes CATSIGDYYGYTF.

The rearrangement links TRBV6-1 to TRBJ1-2; D may be TRBD1 (6 bases). Trimming cost V 2 bases and J 8 bases, with 12 bases left between them. Germline V gene lookup returns CDR1 MNHNS and CDR2 SASEGT. This CDR3 spans 13 amino acids. The CDR3 DNA sequence: TGTGCCAGCAGTGAACAGGGGCGCCAGGGCTACACCTTC. Translated, it gives CASSEQGRQGYTF.

V and J are TRBV6-5 and TRBJ2-3; 8 bases agree with TRBD1. With 4 bases clipped from V and 7 bases from J, the junction kept 4 bases outside the gene matches. Looked up from germline, CDR1 is MNHEY and CDR2 is SVGAGI. This CDR3 contains 13 residues. CDR3 in amino acids: CASSSDRGNTQYF. The DNA for the CDR3 is TGTGCCAGCAGTTCCGACAGGGGCAATACGCAGTATTTT.

This rearrangement joins TRBV15 to TRBJ2-7, with D possibly being TRBD1 (5 bases). This CDR3 is built from 16 residues. Germline CDR1 LNHNV, CDR2 YYDKDF (reference sequence). The V and J ends lost 4 bases and 2 bases respectively, with 18 bases between them. In nucleotides, the CDR3 is TGTGCCACCAGCACCCGCAGGGTTGAGGTTCCCTACGAGCAGTACTTC. Its translation: CATSTRRVEVPYEQYF.

The chain has TRBV27 and TRBJ2-5; D is perhaps TRBD1 (6 bases). CDR1 MNHEY and CDR2 SMNVEV come from the germline V gene (reference sequence). The CDR3 length is 14 residues. V lost 2 bases to trimming and J lost 9 bases, with 16 bases between them. The CDR3 DNA is TGTGCCAGCAGTTTACAGACGCCCAGGGGTCCCCAGTACTTC. Translation gives CASSLQTPRGPQYF.

This clonotype was observed a handful of times. The chain is built from TRBV6-5 and TRBJ1-1; D remains ambiguous. This CDR3 comprises 13 residues. Germline assignment: CDR1 MNHEY and CDR2 SVGAGI. V dropped 0 bases and J dropped 2 bases, with 4 bases sitting between them. CDR3 in DNA: TGTGCCAGCAGTTACTCCGAAAACACTGAAGCTTTCTTT. Amino acid sequence: CASSYSENTEAFF.

V usage is TRBV24-1 and J usage is TRBJ1-3; D uncertain. CDR3 length: 14 amino acids. V was cut by 8 bases and J by 0 bases, with 10 bases left in between. CDR1 and CDR2 from the germline V gene are KGHDR and SFDVKD. The CDR3 DNA sequence: TGTGCCACCAAAGTTGGGAGCTCTGGAAACACCATATATTTT. Translation: CATKVGSSGNTIYF.

Judged by abundance, this clonotype is large. The chain uses TRBV7-8 and TRBJ2-6; TRBD1 matches 7 bases. The CDR3 is 19 residues long. Per germline, CDR1 SGHVS and CDR2 FQNEAQ. With V trimmed by 5 bases and J by 4 bases, 17 bases remained unmatched. CDR3 DNA: TGTGCCAGCAGCGGGGCAGGGACAGTGAACCTTGGGGGGGCCAACGTCCTGACTTTC. This translates into CASSGAGTVNLGGANVLTF.

This clonotype was observed a handful of times. J is TRBJ1-1 and V is TRBV20-1; 8 bases map to TRBD1. This CDR3 comprises 14 residues. Germline V gene lookup returns CDR1 DFQATT and CDR2 SNEGSKA (reference sequence). The V gene end was trimmed by 2 bases and the J gene end by 0 bases; junction bases not matched to a gene: 2. DNA of the CDR3: TGCAGTGCTAGATACAGGGGGATGAACACTGAAGCTTTCTTT. Translation: CSARYRGMNTEAFF.

The gene calls are TRBV10-3 and TRBJ1-5, with TRBD1 identical over 8 bases. CDR1 and CDR2 from the germline V gene are ENHRY and SYGVKD. The V segment lost 3 bases and the J segment 4 bases; nucleotides outside the gene matches: 8. The CDR3 is made up of 16 amino acids. The CDR3 spells CAISEEGQGENQPQHF. CDR3 bases: TGTGCCATCAGTGAAGAAGGACAGGGTGAAAATCAGCCCCAGCATTTT.

This CDR3 reads CASSLEAGLNQPQHF. The CDR3 nucleotides are TGTGCCAGCAGCTTAGAGGCAGGGTTGAATCAGCCCCAGCATTTT. The V call is TRBV7-2, the J call TRBJ1-5; D is possibly TRBD1 (5 bases). Per the germline V gene, CDR1 is SGHTA and CDR2 is FQGNSA. V dropped 1 base and J dropped 4 bases, with 11 bases sitting between them. The CDR3 has 15 residues.